These 20 T cell receptor beta chains came from one sample sequenced in a study of patients and donors after allogeneic stem cell transplantation. TCRdb processed the RT-PCR reads anew with MiXCR; each CDR3 protein has one entry. The data contain 390,000 or so distinct CDR3 sequences, roughly 17% of them singletons. Sequencing was carried out using blood, either unsorted or a sorted T cell fraction (not recorded which). These receptors were collected from a human donor who was either an allogeneic HSCT recipient or a stem cell or donor lymphocyte infusion donor (not recorded which). It is not recorded whose cells these are; they may come from a transplant donor.

The table lists this clonotype with a few counts. The CDR3 DNA reads TGTGCCAGCAGCCAAGGGCAGCGGGAGGATCAAGAGACCCAGTACTTC. Translation: CASSQGQREDQETQYF. The chain employs TRBV3-1 and TRBJ2-5; TRBD2 aligns across 9 bases. The germline V gene encodes CDR1 LGHDT and CDR2 YNNKEL (reference sequence). The CDR3 sequence is 16 residues long. J lost 2 bases, V lost 1 base, and 5 bases had no gene match.

This clonotype came up a few times. CDR3 in DNA: TGCAGCGTTGTACAGGGGAACACTGAAGCTTTCTTT. This translates into CSVVQGNTEAFF. This chain connects TRBV29-1 to TRBJ1-1; maybe TRBD1 (6 bases). Trimming stripped 4 bases from V and 1 base from J, with 7 bases between. Germline CDR1 SQVTM, CDR2 ANQGSEA. CDR3 size: 12 residues.

This clonotype was recorded at least ten times. V gene TRBV29-1 combines with J gene TRBJ1-1; D not resolved. V was shortened by 6 bases and J by 0 bases, with 2 bases between the two germline ends. This CDR3 region has 10 residues. Germline CDR1 reads SQVTM; CDR2 reads ANQGSEA. CDR3 bases: TGCAGCGTGCTGAACACTGAAGCTTTCTTT. Amino acid sequence: CSVLNTEAFF.

The V gene is TRBV7-9, the J gene TRBJ1-1; D is undetermined. The CDR3 extends over 15 amino acids. Trimming pared 5 bases from V and 3 bases from J, leaving 16 bases between. Germline CDR1 and CDR2: SEHNR and FQNEAQ (reference sequence). CDR3 loop: CASSQSSRLHTEAFF. The CDR3, as DNA: TGTGCCAGCAGCCAGAGCTCGCGGTTGCACACTGAAGCTTTCTTT.

The chain recombines TRBV3-1 with TRBJ1-2; D is unresolved. With 0 bases removed from V and 6 bases from J, the gap between germline ends came to 5 bases. The CDR3 loop spans 12 amino acids. Germline lookup yields CDR1 LGHDT and CDR2 YNNKEL (reference sequence). DNA of the CDR3: TGTGCCAGCAGCCAAGATTCCGATGGCTACACCTTC. As protein: CASSQDSDGYTF.

The table lists this clonotype with a few counts. The chain has TRBV20-1 and TRBJ2-3; 16 nucleotides match TRBD2. The V and J ends lost 2 bases and 1 base, in that order; junction bases with no gene match: 3. The germline gives CDR1 DFQATT, CDR2 SNEGSKA (reference sequence). This CDR3 contains 17 residues. CDR3 residues: CSARPGTSGGGTDTQYF. CDR3 in DNA: TGCAGTGCTAGACCCGGGACTAGCGGGGGGGGCACAGATACGCAGTATTTT.

This sequence joins TRBV6-2 or TRBV6-3 and TRBJ2-2; 7 nucleotides align to TRBD1. The germline V gene has CDR1 MNHEY and CDR2 SVGEGT. The V segment lost 6 bases and the J segment 3 bases; nucleotides outside the gene matches: 7. This CDR3 contains 15 residues. In DNA form, the CDR3 reads TGTGCCAGCAGCCCGGGACAGTCATACACCGGGGAGCTGTTTTTT. The encoded protein is CASSPGQSYTGELFF.

V is TRBV12-3 or TRBV12-4 and J is TRBJ2-5; a possible D gene is TRBD2 (6 bases). Trimming shortened V by 6 bases and J by 1 base, and 12 bases separated the two germline ends. The CDR3 spans 14 residues. The CDR3 region has the DNA TGTGCCAGCAGCAAGACTAGTCCCCAAGAGACCCAGTACTTC. It codes for CASSKTSPQETQYF.

The CDR3 DNA reads as TGTGCCAGCAGTGACTGGCATGAGCAGTTCTTC. This encodes CASSDWHEQFF. The chain recombines TRBV6-5 with TRBJ2-1; D gene unclear. Germline V gene data show CDR1 as MNHEY and CDR2 as SVGAGI. Trimming stripped 5 bases from V and 8 bases from J, with 7 bases between. The CDR3 loop spans 11 amino acids.

The chain employs TRBV28 and TRBJ2-1; the match to TRBD2 covers 8 bases. This CDR3 is built from 16 residues. V lost 7 bases, J lost 8 bases, and 16 bases stayed unmatched. Germline CDR1 is MDHEN and CDR2 is SYDVKM. CDR3 protein: CASNYAGLEKGDEQFF. CDR3 nucleotide sequence: TGTGCCAGCAACTATGCGGGACTAGAAAAGGGGGATGAGCAGTTCTTC.

This clonotype has a count of ten or more. J is TRBJ1-2 and V is TRBV5-1, with D unresolved. Germline assignment: CDR1 SGHRS and CDR2 YFSETQ. Trimming took 0 bases from V and 4 from J, leaving 13 bases between them. The CDR3 extends over 15 amino acids. CDR3 in amino acids: CASSLAGNSGYGYTF. The CDR3 bases are TGCGCCAGCAGCTTGGCCGGCAACAGTGGCTATGGCTACACCTTC.

The rearrangement joins TRBV5-1 to TRBJ2-7; D remains unclear. Trimming removed 7 bases at V and 0 bases at J, with 26 bases between. In germline, CDR1 is SGHRS, CDR2 YFSETQ. The CDR3 totals 18 residues. The CDR3 region has the DNA TGCGCCAGCCAAAGAGAGCACTCCGGGCCCGTTAGCTCCTACGAGCAGTACTTC. Protein sequence: CASQREHSGPVSSYEQYF. The variable domain in full, completed from reference TRBV5-1 and TRBJ2-7, reads KAGVTQTPRYLIKTRGQQVTLSCSPISGHRSVSWYQQTPGQGLQFLFEYFSETQRNKGNFPGRFSGRQFSNSRSEMNVSTLELGDSALYLCASQREHSGPVSSYEQYFGPGTRLTVT.

The chain is built from TRBV20-1 and TRBJ2-1; 7 bases fit TRBD2. V gave up 3 bases and J gave up 10 bases; unmatched junction bases: 15. This CDR3 has 15 amino acids. Germline lookup yields CDR1 DFQATT and CDR2 SNEGSKA (reference sequence). The CDR3, as DNA: TGCAGTGCTAGGGGGCGGGAGTACCCCCTGGTCGAGCAGTTCTTC. Translation gives CSARGREYPLVEQFF.

The chain recombines TRBV7-7 with TRBJ2-2; 15 nucleotides match TRBD2. CDR1 SSHAT and CDR2 FNYEAQ come from the germline V gene (reference sequence). The CDR3 has 18 residues. The V and J ends lost 3 bases and 6 bases, in that order; junction bases with no gene match: 8. CDR3 amino acids: CASSFWTSGRASSGELFF. In DNA form, the CDR3 reads TGTGCCAGCAGCTTTTGGACTAGCGGGAGGGCCTCATCCGGGGAGCTGTTTTTT.

The chain combines TRBV20-1 with TRBJ1-2; 7 bases fit TRBD1. V lost 6 bases and J lost 0; bases outside the gene matches: 13. The CDR3 contains 16 residues. Germline V CDR1 and CDR2: DFQATT, SNEGSKA (reference sequence). CDR3 nucleotide sequence: TGCAGTGCCACCCCTAGGGGGCGGGGAGCTAACTATGGCTACACCTTC. This gives the protein CSATPRGRGANYGYTF.

V gene TRBV19 combines with J gene TRBJ1-2; D is unresolved. V was clipped by 3 bases and J by 5 bases, with 10 bases between them. The germline gives CDR1 LNHDA, CDR2 SQIVND (reference sequence). The CDR3 is 13 residues long. As DNA, the CDR3 is TGTGCCAGTAGTATTGGACGGAATTATGGCTACACCTTC. The encoded protein is CASSIGRNYGYTF.

This clonotype has just a few counts. The rearrangement links TRBV27 to TRBJ2-7; D gene uncertain. The length of the CDR3 is 13 residues. The V end lost 6 bases, the J end lost 0 bases, and 9 bases lay between the germline ends. From germline, CDR1 is MNHEY and CDR2 SMNVEV (reference sequence). The CDR3 coding sequence is TGTGCCAGCAGCTATCACCCCTCCTACGAGCAGTACTTC. Its translation is CASSYHPSYEQYF.

This clonotype has just a few counts. CDR3 sequence: CSATMTGGRQSPLHF. The CDR3 coding sequence is TGCAGTGCTACTATGACAGGGGGCAGGCAGTCACCCCTCCACTTT. The J gene is TRBJ1-6, the V gene TRBV20-1; 10 bases align to TRBD1. Trimming took 4 bases from V and 10 from J; bases not matched to a gene: 10. Germline assignment: CDR1 DFQATT and CDR2 SNEGSKA (reference sequence). This CDR3 is built from 15 residues.

The chain recombines TRBV6-5 with TRBJ1-1; tentative D call: TRBD1 (5 bases). V shed 2 bases and J shed 4 bases, with 11 bases lying between them. Germline V gene sequence: CDR1 MNHEY, CDR2 SVGAGI. The CDR3 runs 14 residues. The CDR3 sequence: CASSYTRVGTEAFF. The DNA of the CDR3 is TGTGCCAGCAGTTACACCAGGGTGGGCACTGAAGCTTTCTTT.

The chain uses TRBV7-9 and TRBJ1-1; unclear D gene. Germline V gene lookup returns CDR1 SEHNR and CDR2 FQNEAQ (reference sequence). This CDR3 comprises 14 residues. The V end was cut by 5 bases, the J end by 7 bases, with 17 bases between. The CDR3 loop reads CASSRTASPGEAFF. In DNA, the CDR3 is TGTGCCAGCAGCCGTACGGCGTCCCCCGGTGAAGCTTTCTTT.